The 27 T cell receptor beta chains presented below share a single source sample, sequenced in a study of blood T cell repertoires in COVID-19 (dated by TCRdb to 2020 to 2021). Receptor amplification or capture employed the immunoSEQ multiplex PCR assay. TCRdb limited this immuneACCESS table to in-frame rearrangements with V and J called. A share of clones is missing; checked studies link under half to unresolved V genes, and the rest is unexplained. A total of around 200,000 clones appear in this sample, around 87% of them only once. The leading ten clones occupy 2% to 3% of the sample. The sequencing input was peripheral blood. The receptors originated from a man between 35 and 55 years old with active or convalescent COVID-19.

V usage is TRBV25-1 and J usage is TRBJ2-5, with D possibly matching TRBD1 (5 bases). The CDR3 consists of 14 residues. The V gene lost 4 bases and the J gene lost 2 bases, with 11 bases spanning the gap. The germline CDR1 and CDR2 sequences are MGHDK and SYGVNS. CDR3 amino acids: CASSAARVQETQYF. The CDR3 coding sequence is TGTGCCAGCAGTGCAGCCAGGGTTCAAGAGACCCAGTACTTC.

The V call is TRBV5-1, the J call TRBJ2-3; 8 nucleotides line up with TRBD2. Trimming removed 4 bases from V and 3 bases from J; junction bases left unmatched: 10. The CDR3 loop spans 16 amino acids. Looked up from germline, CDR1 is SGHRS and CDR2 is YFSETQ. CDR3 residues: CASSPGGLGGTDTQYF. CDR3 nucleotides: TGCGCCAGCAGCCCGGGGGGGCTGGGTGGTACAGATACGCAGTATTTT.

The rearrangement uses TRBV28 and TRBJ1-2; 7 positions match TRBD1. The CDR3 consists of 13 residues. CDR1 is MDHEN and CDR2 is SYDVKM in the germline V gene. After removal of 6 bases from V and 3 bases from J, the junction contained 4 bases not matched to a gene. DNA of the CDR3: TGTGCCAGCAGCAAACAGGGGCACTATGGCTACACCTTC. It specifies CASSKQGHYGYTF.

The chain joins TRBV2 to TRBJ1-3; 8 bases map to TRBD1. V lost 8 bases and J lost 4; bases outside the gene matches: 10. This CDR3 comprises 15 residues. CDR1 and CDR2 (germline): SNHLY, FYNNEI. The CDR3 sequence is CASGGDRREGNTIYF. In DNA form, the CDR3 reads TGTGCCAGCGGGGGGGACAGGCGCGAGGGAAACACCATATATTTT.

This clone was counted a few times. The chain uses TRBV7-9 and TRBJ2-3; tentatively, D is TRBD2 (6 bases). V was pared by 1 base and J by 5 bases, with 13 bases between. CDR1 SEHNR and CDR2 FQNEAQ come from the germline V gene (reference sequence). The CDR3 runs 15 residues. The CDR3 loop is CASSLVGSSVDTQYF. The CDR3 nucleotides are TGTGCCAGCAGCTTAGTCGGGTCTAGCGTAGATACGCAGTATTTT.

The chain joins TRBV3-1 (or the pseudogene TRBV3-2) to TRBJ1-1, with a weak D call TRBD1 (6 bases). This CDR3 contains 14 residues. Germline CDR1 reads LGHDT; CDR2 reads YNNKEL (reference sequence). The V gene lost 4 bases and the J gene lost 5 bases, with 14 bases spanning the gap. The CDR3 DNA sequence: TGTGCCAGCAGCCGGCTACAGGGTAAGACTGAAGCTTTCTTT. This sequence encodes CASSRLQGKTEAFF.

The chain combines TRBV7-9 with TRBJ1-1; D is undetermined. There are 13 residues in the CDR3. The germline V gene encodes CDR1 SEHNR and CDR2 FQNEAQ (reference sequence). Trimming removed 2 bases at V and 4 bases at J, with 8 bases between. CDR3 loop: CASSLTESTEAFF. For the CDR3, the DNA is TGTGCCAGCAGCTTAACAGAGAGCACTGAAGCTTTCTTT.

The chain uses TRBV20-1 and TRBJ1-1, with D tentatively TRBD1 (6 bases). This CDR3 region has 13 residues. Germline assignment: CDR1 DFQATT and CDR2 SNEGSKA (reference sequence). V lost 4 bases and J lost 0, with 9 bases in between. The CDR3 here is CSANDRMNTEAFF. CDR3 DNA sequence: TGCAGTGCTAATGACAGGATGAACACTGAAGCTTTCTTT.

For the CDR3, the DNA is TGTGCCAGCAGCTCGCGACAGGGCAATTCACCCCTCCACTTT. Translating gives CASSSRQGNSPLHF. The chain has TRBV5-4 and TRBJ1-6; 7 positions agree with TRBD1. This CDR3 has 14 amino acids. Germline V gene data show CDR1 as SGHNT and CDR2 as YYREEE (reference sequence). Losses at the gene ends were 3 bases for V and 7 bases for J; bases not matched to a gene: 4.

The chain combines TRBV2 with TRBJ2-7; perhaps TRBD2 as D (5 bases). CDR3 length equals 15 residues. Trimming pared 2 bases from V and 7 bases from J, leaving 18 bases between. The germline V gene has CDR1 SNHLY and CDR2 FYNNEI. The CDR3 protein is CASSESAGGYIEQYF. The CDR3 coding sequence is TGTGCCAGCAGTGAATCGGCAGGAGGCTATATAGAGCAGTACTTC.

In this sample, this clone turned up once. The chain joins TRBV4-1 to TRBJ1-1; possible D gene TRBD1, 5 bases. Germline V gene sequence: CDR1 MGHRA, CDR2 YSYEKL. The V end was cut by 3 bases, the J end by 11 bases, with 13 bases between. The CDR3 is made up of 12 amino acids. Written as DNA, the CDR3 is TGCGCCAGCAGCCACAGGGAATCTGGGGCTTTCTTT. It specifies CASSHRESGAFF.

The genes are TRBV4-1 and TRBJ2-1; 7 bases are shared with TRBD1. Losses at the gene ends were 3 bases for V and 9 bases for J; bases not matched to a gene: 8. The CDR3 loop spans 14 amino acids. Germline-derived CDR1 and CDR2 are MGHRA and YSYEKL. CDR3 DNA: TGCGCCAGCAGCCACCCTGGTAAGGGGGCTGAGCAGTTCTTC. Residues: CASSHPGKGAEQFF.

Worth noting for this clone: A junction boundary mismatches the germline segment, possibly from a read error. V is TRBV7-7 and J is TRBJ1-2; TRBD1 is a possible D gene (6 bases). The CDR3 is 19 amino acids. The germline gives CDR1 SSHAT, CDR2 FNYEAQ (reference sequence). CDR3 sequence reads: CASSQSRDKNKTYNYGYTF. CDR3 nucleotides: TGTGCTAGCAGCCAAAGTAGGGACAAGAACAAAACTTATAACTATGGCTACACCTTC.

The chain combines TRBV10-2 with TRBJ2-4; 8 bases are shared with TRBD1. CDR1 and CDR2 (germline): WSHSY, SAAADI. This CDR3 has 21 amino acids. V shed 3 bases, J shed 0 bases, and the junction held 19 bases outside the gene matches. The CDR3 DNA reads TGCGCCAGCAGTGACTGGGCAGGGGGCGTTGGTGGGGATTTAGCCAAAAACATTCAGTACTTC. This translates into CASSDWAGGVGGDLAKNIQYF.

This clone was found a few times. This chain connects TRBV7-9 to TRBJ2-1, with 8 nucleotides matching TRBD2. The CDR3 extends over 16 amino acids. The V segment lost 3 bases and the J segment 4 bases; nucleotides outside the gene matches: 8. Germline V gene sequence: CDR1 SEHNR, CDR2 FQNEAQ (reference sequence). The CDR3 sequence is CASSFSGGGIYNEQFF. CDR3 bases: TGTGCCAGCAGCTTTTCGGGCGGGGGGATTTACAATGAGCAGTTCTTC.

The chain recombines TRBV19 with TRBJ1-4; D ambiguous. Per the germline V gene, CDR1 is LNHDA and CDR2 is SQIVND (reference sequence). Trimming removed 5 bases from V and 3 bases from J, with 13 bases in between. The CDR3 has 15 amino acids. CDR3 sequence reads: CASSPATRANEKLFF. The DNA of the CDR3 is TGTGCCAGTAGTCCCGCGACGAGGGCTAATGAAAAACTGTTTTTT.

This clone is a singleton in its sample. The rearrangement joins TRBV19 to TRBJ1-1; D remains ambiguous. The CDR3 is 15 amino acids. The germline CDR1 and CDR2 sequences are LNHDA and SQIVND (reference sequence). V shed 0 bases and J shed 1 base, with 9 bases lying between them. The CDR3 protein is CASSIDLPGNTEAFF. The CDR3 nucleotides are TGTGCCAGTAGTATAGATCTCCCGGGGAACACTGAAGCTTTCTTT.

This sequence joins TRBV5-1 and TRBJ1-2; tentative D call: TRBD1 (6 bases). Germline V lookup: CDR1 SGHRS, CDR2 YFSETQ. There are 15 residues in the CDR3. Trimming removed 0 bases at V and 2 bases at J, with 11 bases between. The CDR3 reads CASSLDGGLNYGYTF. Written as DNA, the CDR3 is TGCGCCAGCAGCTTGGATGGGGGCCTAAACTATGGCTACACCTTC.

This chain links TRBV7-2 with TRBJ2-1; D remains ambiguous. Germline CDR1 reads SGHTA; CDR2 reads FQGNSA. The V and J ends lost 2 bases and 6 bases respectively, with 8 bases between them. The CDR3 is 13 amino acids. This CDR3 is CASSLNLRNEQFF. The CDR3 DNA reads as TGTGCCAGCAGCTTAAATCTGCGCAATGAGCAGTTCTTC.

The V and J genes are TRBV4-2 and TRBJ2-1; possibly TRBD1 for D (7 bases). The ends were cut back, 5 bases at V and 8 bases at J, with 22 bases in the middle. Germline V gives CDR1 LGHNA, CDR2 YNFKEQ. This CDR3 is built from 16 residues. CDR3 amino acids: CASSRAGGSGMDEQFF. The CDR3 DNA sequence: TGTGCCAGCAGCAGGGCAGGGGGTAGCGGTATGGATGAGCAGTTCTTC.

The CDR3, as DNA: TGCAGTGCCGGCCGGGACACCACCCAGTACTTC. Its translation is CSAGRDTTQYF. The chain recombines TRBV20-1 with TRBJ2-5, with TRBD1 as a possible D gene (6 bases). The length of the CDR3 is 11 residues. V shed 6 bases and J shed 8 bases, with 13 bases lying between them. The germline CDR1 and CDR2 sequences are DFQATT and SNEGSKA (reference sequence).

J is TRBJ1-2 and V is TRBV6-6; the D is unclear. The V gene lost 5 bases and the J gene lost 6 bases, with 7 bases spanning the gap. Germline V gene sequence: CDR1 MNHNY, CDR2 SVGAGI (reference sequence). CDR3 size: 11 residues. This CDR3 reads CASSPTDGYTF. For the CDR3, the DNA is TGTGCCAGCAGTCCCACAGATGGCTACACCTTC.

The J gene is TRBJ2-1, the V gene TRBV6-1, with D possibly TRBD2 on 7 matching bases. Trimming took off 0 bases at V and 8 bases at J, with 14 bases between the two ends. Germline V lookup: CDR1 MNHNS, CDR2 SASEGT. The CDR3 spans 15 residues. CDR3 in DNA: TGTGCCAGCAGTGAAGCTCTGGGGGGGCCCGATGAGCAGTTCTTC. Amino acids: CASSEALGGPDEQFF.

The chain joins TRBV7-2 to TRBJ1-5; D possibly corresponds to TRBD1 (5 bases). The CDR3 runs to 15 residues. V dropped 1 base and J dropped 5 bases, with 12 bases sitting between them. Germline V gene lookup returns CDR1 SGHTA and CDR2 FQGNSA. The CDR3: CASSLESRVDQPQHF. The DNA of the CDR3 is TGTGCCAGCAGCTTAGAAAGCAGGGTAGATCAGCCCCAGCATTTT.

The genes are TRBV5-4 and TRBJ2-1; TRBD2 aligns across 7 bases. Germline V gene lookup returns CDR1 SGHNT and CDR2 YYREEE (reference sequence). The CDR3 is 16 amino acids. The V and J ends lost 0 bases and 1 base, in that order; junction bases with no gene match: 4. The CDR3 coding sequence is TGTGCCAGCAGCTTGGCGGGGGGTAGGTCCTACAATGAGCAGTTCTTC. The encoded protein is CASSLAGGRSYNEQFF.

A word on this clone: The sample contains more than one DNA sequence encoding this CDR3. The J gene is TRBJ1-5, the V gene TRBV3-1 (or the pseudogene TRBV3-2), with 7 nucleotides matching TRBD1. The CDR3 loop spans 15 amino acids. From germline, CDR1 is LGHDT and CDR2 YNNKEL (reference sequence). Trimming removed 1 base from V and 2 bases from J; junction bases left unmatched: 2. In DNA, the CDR3 is TGTGCCAGCAGCCAAGCCGGACAGGGCAATCAGCCCCAGCATTTT. Translated, it gives CASSQAGQGNQPQHF.

The rearrangement uses TRBV5-1 and TRBJ1-5; D is ambiguous. The ends were cut back, 0 bases at V and 3 bases at J, with 7 bases in the middle. This CDR3 is 14 amino acids long. CDR1 and CDR2 from the germline V gene are SGHRS and YFSETQ. Written as DNA, the CDR3 is TGCGCCAGCAGCTTGGACAGCCTCAATCAGCCCCAGCATTTT. Translating gives CASSLDSLNQPQHF.